Listed here is a single T cell receptor beta chain. Losses at the gene ends were 1 base for V and 8 bases for J; bases not matched to a gene: 7. The CDR3 contains 15 residues. Germline values: CDR1 SEHNR, CDR2 FQNEAQ (reference sequence). The data were obtained in a study of CD8 T cells in ankylosing spondylitis. One entry per CDR3 protein results from TCRdb running MiXCR on the 5' RACE reads. This sample carries about 270,000 distinct CDR3 sequences, roughly a third of them seen once, and the ten largest clones take roughly 4%. The chain combines TRBV7-9 with TRBJ2-1, with 8 bases fitting TRBD2. Sequencing was done on a sample of blood, either unsorted or a sorted T cell fraction (not recorded which). This TCR was sampled from a male donor with ankylosing spondylitis or in good health (not recorded which). CDR3 in amino acids: CASSLGLAGIYEQFF. CDR3 bases: TGTGCCAGCAGCTTAGGGTTAGCGGGAATCTATGAGCAGTTCTTC.